A selection of T cell receptor beta chains follows, all from one sample in a study of persistence of HIV-infected CD4 T cells. Measured with immunoSEQ multiplex PCR; TCRdb has only the in-frame clones, and not every one. The data show more than 30,000 clones, 82% seen once. These TCRs are of unknown antigen specificity. The material sequenced was cultured CD4+ T cells from PBMCs, taken from a patient who received antiretroviral therapy. These receptors were collected from an adult with HIV. The donor label of this sample is uncertain. CDR3s include the opening cysteine and the closing phenylalanine or tryptophan. Each record gives: D gene, clone size, J gene, V gene, CDR3 length, CDR3 DNA, CDR3 protein. D genes are given only for firm matches. Clone size is not always given. Where it is, it says once, few, many or a class for expanded clones.

d_gene: -; abundance: -; j_gene: TRBJ1-3; v_gene: TRBV4-2; len: 14; CDR3nt: TGTGCCAGCAGCCAAGACCGGTCTGGAAACACCATATATTTT; CDR3aa: CASSQDRSGNTIYF
d_gene: -; abundance: -; j_gene: TRBJ1-2; v_gene: TRBV6-1; len: 13; CDR3nt: TGTGCCAGCAGTGAAGTCGGGTTGAAGGGCTACACCTTC; CDR3aa: CASSEVGLKGYTF
d_gene: -; abundance: -; j_gene: TRBJ2-2; v_gene: TRBV11-3; len: 15; CDR3nt: TGTGCCAGCAGCTTAGGAGGCAGGCGGACCGGGGAGCTGTTTTTT; CDR3aa: CASSLGGRRTGELFF
d_gene: -; abundance: -; j_gene: TRBJ1-3; v_gene: TRBV28; len: 11; CDR3nt: TGTGCCAGCAGAGCCCCCCGGCTTCTATATTTT; CDR3aa: CASRAPRLLYF
d_gene: -; abundance: -; j_gene: TRBJ1-6; v_gene: TRBV27; len: 16; CDR3nt: TGTGCCAGCAGTTCGACCCCGGACATTTCGGGTTCACCCCTCCACTTT; CDR3aa: CASSSTPDISGSPLHF
d_gene: -; abundance: -; j_gene: TRBJ2-3; v_gene: TRBV19; len: 15; CDR3nt: TGTGCCAGTAGTATAGGGAAGGGGACCACAGATACGCAGTATTTT; CDR3aa: CASSIGKGTTDTQYF
d_gene: TRBD1; abundance: -; j_gene: TRBJ1-2; v_gene: TRBV19; len: 16; CDR3nt: TGTGCCAGTAGAAGGACAGGGTCGTCGGGATATAATGGCTACACCTTC; CDR3aa: CASRRTGSSGYNGYTF
d_gene: -; abundance: -; j_gene: TRBJ2-5; v_gene: TRBV15; len: 14; CDR3nt: TGTGCCACCAGCAGGGAATCGCCGGGGGAGACCCAGTACTTC; CDR3aa: CATSRESPGETQYF
d_gene: -; abundance: -; j_gene: TRBJ1-2; v_gene: TRBV2; len: 16; CDR3nt: TGTGCCAGCAGTGAAGCCGGCGCAGGGATGTGGTCTGGCTACACCTTC; CDR3aa: CASSEAGAGMWSGYTF
d_gene: -; abundance: -; j_gene: TRBJ1-2; v_gene: TRBV9; len: 16; CDR3nt: TGTGCCAGCAGCCCCGGTGGGCAGGTAGCTAACTATGGCTACACCTTC; CDR3aa: CASSPGGQVANYGYTF
d_gene: -; abundance: few; j_gene: TRBJ1-4; v_gene: TRBV6-1; len: 15; CDR3nt: TGTGCCAGCAGTGACAGCCACAGGGCTGGGAGAAAACTGTTTTTT; CDR3aa: CASSDSHRAGRKLFF
d_gene: TRBD1; abundance: -; j_gene: TRBJ1-1; v_gene: TRBV5-1; len: 14; CDR3nt: TGCGCCAGCAGCTTTGGACAGGAGAACACTGAAGCTTTCTTT; CDR3aa: CASSFGQENTEAFF
d_gene: -; abundance: -; j_gene: TRBJ2-5; v_gene: TRBV5-6; len: 13; CDR3nt: TGTGCCAGCAGCTCGACGGCGAAAGAGACCCAGTACTTC; CDR3aa: CASSSTAKETQYF
d_gene: TRBD2; abundance: -; j_gene: TRBJ2-1; v_gene: TRBV5-5; len: 15; CDR3nt: TGTGCCAGCAGCTTGGATCCGCGGGGGGGCCCTGAGCAGTTCTTC; CDR3aa: CASSLDPRGGPEQFF
d_gene: TRBD1; abundance: -; j_gene: TRBJ1-5; v_gene: TRBV29-1; len: 13; CDR3nt: TGCAGCGTCAGCGGACAGGGGGGTCAGCCCCAGCATTTT; CDR3aa: CSVSGQGGQPQHF
d_gene: -; abundance: few; j_gene: TRBJ1-2; v_gene: TRBV28; len: 12; CDR3nt: TGTGCCCTCCGGAGCAGTCGAGGAGGCTACACCTTC; CDR3aa: CALRSSRGGYTF
d_gene: -; abundance: -; j_gene: TRBJ1-4; v_gene: TRBV6-5; len: 11; CDR3nt: TGTGCCAGCAGCCGAGGGGAAAAACTGTTTTTT; CDR3aa: CASSRGEKLFF
d_gene: -; abundance: -; j_gene: TRBJ1-3; v_gene: TRBV7-6; len: 16; CDR3nt: TGTGCCAGCACCCTTAGCGTCGGGCTCTCTGGAAACACCATATATTTT; CDR3aa: CASTLSVGLSGNTIYF
d_gene: TRBD1; abundance: -; j_gene: TRBJ1-2; v_gene: TRBV2; len: 16; CDR3nt: TGTGCCAGCAGTGAAGGCCAGGGGGGATCTAGGAGAGGCTACACCTTC; CDR3aa: CASSEGQGGSRRGYTF
d_gene: -; abundance: -; j_gene: TRBJ1-2; v_gene: TRBV7-9; len: 13; CDR3nt: TGTGCCAGCAGCTTAGCGGGCTGGGGTGGCTACACCTTC; CDR3aa: CASSLAGWGGYTF
d_gene: -; abundance: -; j_gene: TRBJ2-5; v_gene: TRBV7-3; len: 15; CDR3nt: TGTGCCAGCAGCCGTATCGCCAGTCCCCAAGAGACCCAGTACTTC; CDR3aa: CASSRIASPQETQYF
d_gene: -; abundance: -; j_gene: TRBJ1-1; v_gene: TRBV6-1; len: 15; CDR3nt: TGTGCCAGCAGTGAAATATGGCCCACGAGGACTGAAGCTTTCTTT; CDR3aa: CASSEIWPTRTEAFF
d_gene: TRBD2; abundance: -; j_gene: TRBJ2-5; v_gene: TRBV5-4; len: 14; CDR3nt: TGTGCCAGCATCCGGGGGGGGAGTGGAGAGACCCAGTACTTC; CDR3aa: CASIRGGSGETQYF
d_gene: -; abundance: -; j_gene: TRBJ1-2; v_gene: TRBV3-1/TRBV3-2; len: 14; CDR3nt: TGTGCCAGCAGCCCACGGACATTTAACTATGGCTACACCTTC; CDR3aa: CASSPRTFNYGYTF
d_gene: -; abundance: few; j_gene: TRBJ1-1; v_gene: TRBV24-1; len: 13; CDR3nt: TGTGCCACCAAGGGTTACGGGAACACTGAAGCTTTCTTT; CDR3aa: CATKGYGNTEAFF
d_gene: -; abundance: -; j_gene: TRBJ1-2; v_gene: TRBV6-5; len: 13; CDR3nt: TGTGCCAGCACCGAGAGAGGGAGTCATGGCTACACCTTC; CDR3aa: CASTERGSHGYTF
d_gene: -; abundance: -; j_gene: TRBJ2-1; v_gene: TRBV6-4; len: 15; CDR3nt: TGTGCCAGCAGTGACACGGACTCCTCCTACAATGAGCAGTTCTTC; CDR3aa: CASSDTDSSYNEQFF
d_gene: -; abundance: -; j_gene: TRBJ2-2; v_gene: TRBV21-1; len: 16; CDR3nt: TGTGCCAGCAGCAAAACAGACCCGGCGGGTGGCGGGGAGCTGTTTTTT; CDR3aa: CASSKTDPAGGGELFF
d_gene: -; abundance: -; j_gene: TRBJ1-2; v_gene: TRBV19; len: 15; CDR3nt: TGTGCCAGTAGTAAAGGACAGACCCCTGGCTATGGCTACACCTTC; CDR3aa: CASSKGQTPGYGYTF
d_gene: -; abundance: -; j_gene: TRBJ2-7; v_gene: TRBV12-3/TRBV12-4; len: 11; CDR3nt: TGTGCCAGCAGTTTTCAAAGAAGGCAGTACTTC; CDR3aa: CASSFQRRQYF
d_gene: -; abundance: few; j_gene: TRBJ2-5; v_gene: TRBV7-7; len: 15; CDR3nt: TGTGCCAGCAGCCCCCACCCCGGGGGCCAAGAGACCCAGTACTTC; CDR3aa: CASSPHPGGQETQYF
d_gene: -; abundance: -; j_gene: TRBJ1-2; v_gene: TRBV5-1; len: 14; CDR3nt: TGCGCCAGCAGCTTATCGTCCGCGACCTATGGCTACACCTTC; CDR3aa: CASSLSSATYGYTF
d_gene: -; abundance: -; j_gene: TRBJ1-2; v_gene: TRBV3-1/TRBV3-2; len: 13; CDR3nt: TGTGCCAGCAGCCAAGGGGCAGGCTATGGCTACACCTTC; CDR3aa: CASSQGAGYGYTF